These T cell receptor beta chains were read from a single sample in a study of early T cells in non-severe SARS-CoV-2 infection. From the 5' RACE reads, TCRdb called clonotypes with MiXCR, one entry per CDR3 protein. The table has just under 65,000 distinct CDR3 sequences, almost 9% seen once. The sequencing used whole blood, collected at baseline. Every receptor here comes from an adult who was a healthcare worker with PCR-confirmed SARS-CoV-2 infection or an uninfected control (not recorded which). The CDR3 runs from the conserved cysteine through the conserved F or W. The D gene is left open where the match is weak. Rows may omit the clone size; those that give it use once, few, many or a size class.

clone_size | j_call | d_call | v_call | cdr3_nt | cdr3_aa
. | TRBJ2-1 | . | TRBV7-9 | TGTGCCAGCAGCTTACAAGCGAGCTACAATGAGCAGTTCTTC | CASSLQASYNEQFF
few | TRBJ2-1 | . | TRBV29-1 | TGCAGCGGTACGGGGAGTCCCTACAATGAGCAGTTCTTC | CSGTGSPYNEQFF
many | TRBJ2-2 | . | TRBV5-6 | TGTGCCAGCAGCTTGGCCGGATTCGAACTAGTTGAAACCGGGGAGCTGTTTTTT | CASSLAGFELVETGELFF
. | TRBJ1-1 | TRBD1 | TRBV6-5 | TGTGCCAGCAGTTCCCAGGGGGGGTCGGGCACTGAAGCTTTCTTT | CASSSQGGSGTEAFF
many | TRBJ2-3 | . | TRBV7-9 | TGTGCCAGCAGCCAGTGGGGGATCACAGATACGCAGTATTTT | CASSQWGITDTQYF
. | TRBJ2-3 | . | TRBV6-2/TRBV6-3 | TGTGCCAGCACCTTCCCCCTCGTAGATACGCAGTATTTT | CASTFPLVDTQYF
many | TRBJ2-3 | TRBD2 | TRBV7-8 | TGTGCCAGCAGCTTGGGACTAGCGGGAGGGCCCGGCACAGATACGCAGTATTTT | CASSLGLAGGPGTDTQYF
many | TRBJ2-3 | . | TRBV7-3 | TGTGCCAGCAGCTTAGAGCCTCTCACAGATACGCAGTATTTT | CASSLEPLTDTQYF
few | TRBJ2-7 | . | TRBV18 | TGTGCCAGCTCACCCGCCCCCTGGGTACCGGGGGACGAGCAGTACTTC | CASSPAPWVPGDEQYF
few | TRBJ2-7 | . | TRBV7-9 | TGTGCCAGCAGCTTGGTCGGCTTATTCTACGAGCAGTACTTC | CASSLVGLFYEQYF
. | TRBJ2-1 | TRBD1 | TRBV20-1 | TGCAGTGCTATCGACAGGGTGGGCTCCTACAATGAGCAGTTCTTC | CSAIDRVGSYNEQFF
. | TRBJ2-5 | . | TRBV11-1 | TGTGCCAGCAGCCCCTGGGCCCGTCAAGAGACCCAGTACTTC | CASSPWARQETQYF
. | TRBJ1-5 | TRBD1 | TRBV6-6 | TGTGCCAGCAGTAAAGGACAGGGCAGCAATCAGCCCCAGCATTTT | CASSKGQGSNQPQHF
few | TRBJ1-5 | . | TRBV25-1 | TGTGCCAGCAGTGAATATGGGTCGGGCAATCAGCCCCAGCATTTT | CASSEYGSGNQPQHF
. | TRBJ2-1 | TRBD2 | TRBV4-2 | TGTGCCAGCAGCTCGGCTGGGCTAGCGGCCTACAATGAGCAGTTCTTC | CASSSAGLAAYNEQFF
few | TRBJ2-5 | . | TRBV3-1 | TGTGCCAGCAGCGTAGAAGGAGGCGAGACCCAGTACTTC | CASSVEGGETQYF
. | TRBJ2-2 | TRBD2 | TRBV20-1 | TGCAGTGCTGCTCGAGCGCTAGCGGGAGGATTCACCGGGGAGCTGTTTTTT | CSAARALAGGFTGELFF
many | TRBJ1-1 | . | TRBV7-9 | TGTGCCAGCAGCCCCCATTTGAGGGTGGGCGACACTGAAGCTTTCTTT | CASSPHLRVGDTEAFF
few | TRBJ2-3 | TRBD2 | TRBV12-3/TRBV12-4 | TGTGCCAGCAGTCCCCCAAGGGCGGGTAGCGGGAGATATACGCAGTATTTT | CASSPPRAGSGRYTQYF
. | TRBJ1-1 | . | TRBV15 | TGTGCCACCAGCAGAGGAGGGAACACTGAAGCTTTCTTT | CATSRGGNTEAFF
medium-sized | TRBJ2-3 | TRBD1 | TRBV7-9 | TGTGCCAGCAGCAGCGGACAGGGGGGCGCAGATACGCAGTATTTT | CASSSGQGGADTQYF
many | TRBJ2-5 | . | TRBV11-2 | TGTGCCAGCAGCACCGGGACCCACCAAGAGACCCAGTACTTC | CASSTGTHQETQYF
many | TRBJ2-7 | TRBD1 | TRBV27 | TGTGCCAGCAGTTTTGGGACAGGGGCTTCCTACGAGCAGTACTTC | CASSFGTGASYEQYF
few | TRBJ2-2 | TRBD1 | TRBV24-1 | TGTGCCACCAGTGAGGAGACAGGGGGGATGTCGAACACCGGGGAGCTGTTTTTT | CATSEETGGMSNTGELFF
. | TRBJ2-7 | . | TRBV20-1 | TGCAGTGCTAGAACTCAAGGGCGAGAGCAGTACTTC | CSARTQGREQYF
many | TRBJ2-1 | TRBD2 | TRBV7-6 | TGTGCCAGCAGCTTACCCCCTAGACTAGCGGGAGGGGACAATGAGCAGTTCTTC | CASSLPPRLAGGDNEQFF
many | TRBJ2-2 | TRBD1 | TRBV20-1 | TGCAGTGGGGCCAGGGGGAATACCGGGGAGCTGTTTTTT | CSGARGNTGELFF